This T cell receptor (beta chain) originates from a study of shared clonotypes between healthy human individuals. All donors were healthy HIV-negative adults lacking recent acute infections or vaccinations. Negatively enriched CD4+ T cells were divided by CD45RA into naive and memory. CDR1 and CDR2 (germline): SGHDN, FVKESK. The V and J ends lost 7 bases and 0 bases respectively, with 9 bases between them. This CDR3 is 13 amino acids long. Regarding the study as a whole: Only blood underwent sampling, and tissue repertoires likely differ. A handful of donors showed sharing of approximately 5% of naive CD4 clonotypes.

A remark on this clone: What it binds is not known.

Produced via immunoSEQ multiplex PCR; TCRdb's table is partial and in-frame only. The sample consists of more than 1 million clones, roughly 74% of them appearing once. The sequencing sample was made of memory CD4+ T cells from PBMCs. Subset of the sample: CD45RA-negative fraction. The clonotype was recovered from a man aged 18 to 29 in good health. Some clones in this sample may be carry-over from other donors' samples. The chain recombines TRBV14 with TRBJ1-1; the D gene is possibly TRBD1 (6 bases). The CDR3 region is CASTRGLNTEAFF. CDR3 nucleotides: TGTGCCAGCACGAGGGGGTTGAACACTGAAGCTTTCTTT.